Listed below are T cell receptor beta chains from one sample, sequenced in a study of cytotoxic CD8 clonotypes in ibrutinib-treated CLL. Method: immunoSEQ multiplex PCR; TCRdb's copy keeps in-frame clones and lacks some. The profile shows roughly 130,000 clones, approximately 90% of them singletons. Here the sequenced sample was PBMCs, taken after 12 months of ibrutinib treatment. The receptors were sampled from a human donor with chronic lymphocytic leukemia. Each CDR3 is given with its conserved first and last residue. The D gene is left open where the match is weak. For some rows the clone size is stated as once, few or many, or as a class when expanded; others skip it.

V	size	J	D	DNA	CDR3
TRBV25-1	NA	TRBJ2-5	NA	TGTGCCAGCAGTGATTTGCAGGGGCGGGAGACCCAGTACTTC	CASSDLQGRETQYF
TRBV30	NA	TRBJ2-7	NA	TGTGCCTGGAGTGCCAGGGCCGAGCAGTACTTC	CAWSARAEQYF
TRBV7-3	NA	TRBJ2-2	NA	TGTGCCAGCAGCTTATTGTCAGGGGGACTCCCCGGGGAGCTGTTTTTT	CASSLLSGGLPGELFF
TRBV11-2	NA	TRBJ2-3	TRBD2	TGTGCCAGCAGTCGACTAGCTGGGGGAGATACGCAGTATTTT	CASSRLAGGDTQYF
TRBV7-9	NA	TRBJ1-3	NA	TGTGCCAGCATCACCACGGGGTCAGCTGGAAACACCATATATTTT	CASITTGSAGNTIYF
TRBV18	NA	TRBJ2-7	NA	TGTGCCAGCTCACCACGGGGCCTGGTCGGCTACGAGCAGTACTTC	CASSPRGLVGYEQYF
TRBV7-6	NA	TRBJ2-7	NA	TGTGCCAGCAGTAATGAGGGGCAGAGAGGCTACGAGCAGTACTTC	CASSNEGQRGYEQYF
TRBV5-5	NA	TRBJ1-5	NA	TGTGCCAGCACATCGGCACAGGGAGATCAGCCCCAGCATTTT	CASTSAQGDQPQHF
TRBV7-2	once	TRBJ2-1	TRBD2	TGTGCCAGCAGGGTTACACTAGCGGGAGGTTCAGGCAATGAGCAGTTCTTC	CASRVTLAGGSGNEQFF
TRBV14	NA	TRBJ1-1	NA	TGTGCCAGCAGCCCTCGGGACGAAGCTTTCTTT	CASSPRDEAFF
TRBV7-8	NA	TRBJ2-3	NA	TGTGCCAGCAGCTTAGGGGGCCCCCCAGATACGCAGTATTTT	CASSLGGPPDTQYF
TRBV19	few	TRBJ1-1	TRBD1	TGTGCCAGTACCGAGGACAGGGAGGACACTGAAGCTTTCTTT	CASTEDREDTEAFF
TRBV7-3	NA	TRBJ2-6	NA	TGTGCCAGCAGCTCCGGCTCGGGCTCTGGGGCCAACGTCCTGACTTTC	CASSSGSGSGANVLTF
TRBV28	NA	TRBJ2-7	NA	TGTGCCAGCAGCTTCCCGAGCCCGAGGGAGCAGTACTTC	CASSFPSPREQYF
TRBV7-6	NA	TRBJ1-1	NA	TGTGCCAGCAGCTTTGGGGTCTTTTCGAACACTGAAGCTTTCTTT	CASSFGVFSNTEAFF
TRBV5-5	NA	TRBJ1-1	NA	TGTGCCAGCAGCTTGCCGGGACCCTTAAAGGCTTTCTTT	CASSLPGPLKAFF
TRBV28	NA	TRBJ1-2	TRBD1	TGTGCCAGCAGAAGGACAGGGGATAACTATGGCTACACCTTC	CASRRTGDNYGYTF
TRBV23-1	NA	TRBJ1-2	TRBD1	TGCGCCAGACATCGGGACAGCTTCTATGGCTACACCTTC	CARHRDSFYGYTF
TRBV6-1	NA	TRBJ2-3	NA	TGTGCCAGCAGTGTGTTCGGCGGTGGCCCCAGCACAGATACGCAGTATTTT	CASSVFGGGPSTDTQYF
TRBV10-3	NA	TRBJ2-6	NA	TGTGCCATCACTCGAAGGGGCGGGGAGTCTGGGGCCAACGTCCTGACTTTC	CAITRRGGESGANVLTF
TRBV18	NA	TRBJ2-7	NA	TGTGCCAGCTCACCATGGGCAGACTCCTACGAGCAGTACTTC	CASSPWADSYEQYF
TRBV18	NA	TRBJ2-3	TRBD2	TGTGCCAGCTCATCTCTACGGCTAGCGGGTAGCACAGATACGCAGTATTTT	CASSSLRLAGSTDTQYF
TRBV7-8	NA	TRBJ2-5	NA	TGTGCCTCGTTGGGGGGGCCATCCAAAGAGACCCAGTACTTC	CASLGGPSKETQYF
TRBV27	NA	TRBJ1-2	NA	TGTGCCAGCAGTCGCGGGCCTGGCCATGGCTACACCTTC	CASSRGPGHGYTF
TRBV9	NA	TRBJ1-4	NA	TGTGCCAGCAGCGTAGCACCTGAGGGACACCGATCTGGAAAACTGTTTTTT	CASSVAPEGHRSGKLFF
TRBV9	NA	TRBJ2-7	TRBD2	TGTGCCAGCAGCGACGGGACTAGCGGCTACGAGCAGTACTTC	CASSDGTSGYEQYF